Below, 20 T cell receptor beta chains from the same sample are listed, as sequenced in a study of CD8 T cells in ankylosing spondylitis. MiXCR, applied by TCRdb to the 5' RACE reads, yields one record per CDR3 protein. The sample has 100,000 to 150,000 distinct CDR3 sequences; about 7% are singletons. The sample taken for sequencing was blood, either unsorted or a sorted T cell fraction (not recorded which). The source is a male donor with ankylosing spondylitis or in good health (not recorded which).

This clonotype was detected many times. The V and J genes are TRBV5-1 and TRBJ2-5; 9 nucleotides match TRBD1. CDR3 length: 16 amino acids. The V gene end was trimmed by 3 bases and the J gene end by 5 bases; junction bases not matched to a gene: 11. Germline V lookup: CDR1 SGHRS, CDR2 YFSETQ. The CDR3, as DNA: TGCGCCAGCAGCTCGGGGAGGGGACAGGGCCGGGAGACCCAGTACTTC. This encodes CASSSGRGQGRETQYF. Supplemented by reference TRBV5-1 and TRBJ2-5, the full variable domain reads KAGVTQTPRYLIKTRGQQVTLSCSPISGHRSVSWYQQTPGQGLQFLFEYFSETQRNKGNFPGRFSGRQFSNSRSEMNVSTLELGDSALYLCASSSGRGQGRETQYFGPGTRLLVL.

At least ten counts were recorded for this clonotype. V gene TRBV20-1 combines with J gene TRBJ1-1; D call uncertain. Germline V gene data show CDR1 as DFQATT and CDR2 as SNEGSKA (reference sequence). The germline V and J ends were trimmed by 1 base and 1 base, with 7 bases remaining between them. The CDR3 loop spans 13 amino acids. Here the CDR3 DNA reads TGCAGTGCTAGAGTGGCGGGGAACACTGAAGCTTTCTTT. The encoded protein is CSARVAGNTEAFF.

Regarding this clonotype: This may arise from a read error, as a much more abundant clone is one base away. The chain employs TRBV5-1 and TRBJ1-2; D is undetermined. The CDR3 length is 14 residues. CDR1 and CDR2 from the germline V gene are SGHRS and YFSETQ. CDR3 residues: CPSSFSSANYGYTF. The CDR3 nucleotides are TGCCCCAGCAGCTTCTCGAGCGCTAACTATGGCTACACCTTC.

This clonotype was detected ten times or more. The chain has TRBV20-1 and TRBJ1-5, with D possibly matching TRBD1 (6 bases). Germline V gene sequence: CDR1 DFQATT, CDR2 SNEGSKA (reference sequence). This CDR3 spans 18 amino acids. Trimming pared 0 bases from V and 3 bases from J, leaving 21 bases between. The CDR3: CSARDGYRVRAYNQPQHF. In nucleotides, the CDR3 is TGCAGTGCTAGAGATGGGTACAGGGTTAGGGCCTACAATCAGCCCCAGCATTTT.

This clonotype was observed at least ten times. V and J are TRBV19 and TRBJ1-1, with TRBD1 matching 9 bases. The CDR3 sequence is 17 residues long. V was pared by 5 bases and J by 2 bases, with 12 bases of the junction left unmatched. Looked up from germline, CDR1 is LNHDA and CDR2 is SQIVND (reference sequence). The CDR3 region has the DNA TGTGCCAGTAGTCCCCACCAACCGGGACAGGGTAACACTGAAGCTTTCTTT. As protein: CASSPHQPGQGNTEAFF.

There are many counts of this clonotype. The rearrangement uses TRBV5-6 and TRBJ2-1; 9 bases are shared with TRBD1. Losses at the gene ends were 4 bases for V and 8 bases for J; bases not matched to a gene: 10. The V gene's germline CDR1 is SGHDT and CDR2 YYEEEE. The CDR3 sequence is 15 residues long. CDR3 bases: TGTGCCAGCAGCCCGGGACAGGGAAGGTTAGATGAGCAGTTCTTC. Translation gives CASSPGQGRLDEQFF.

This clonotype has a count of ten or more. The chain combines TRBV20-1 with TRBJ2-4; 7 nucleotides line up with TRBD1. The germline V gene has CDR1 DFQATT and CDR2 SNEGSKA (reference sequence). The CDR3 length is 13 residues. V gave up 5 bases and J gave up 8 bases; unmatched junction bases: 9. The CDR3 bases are TGCAGTGCTCAAGACAGGGTAGGGGACATTCAGTACTTC. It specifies CSAQDRVGDIQYF.

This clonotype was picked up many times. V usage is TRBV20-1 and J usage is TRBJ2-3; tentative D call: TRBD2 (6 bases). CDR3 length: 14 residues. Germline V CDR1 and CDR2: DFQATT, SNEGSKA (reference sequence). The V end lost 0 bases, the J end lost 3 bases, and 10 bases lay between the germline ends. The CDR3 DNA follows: TGCAGTGCTAGAGATTTCCGGGGGACAGATACGCAGTATTTT. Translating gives CSARDFRGTDTQYF.

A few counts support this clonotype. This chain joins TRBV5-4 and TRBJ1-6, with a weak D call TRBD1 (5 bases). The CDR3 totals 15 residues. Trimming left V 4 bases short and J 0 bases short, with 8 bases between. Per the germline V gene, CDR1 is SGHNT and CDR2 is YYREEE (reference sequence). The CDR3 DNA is TGTGCCAGCAGCCCCAGGGACTCCTATAATTCACCCCTCCACTTT. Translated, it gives CASSPRDSYNSPLHF.

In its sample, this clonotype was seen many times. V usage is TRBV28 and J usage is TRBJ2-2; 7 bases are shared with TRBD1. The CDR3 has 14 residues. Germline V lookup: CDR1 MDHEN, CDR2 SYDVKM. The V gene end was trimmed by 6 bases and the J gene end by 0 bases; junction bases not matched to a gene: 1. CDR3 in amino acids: CASSDRANTGELFF. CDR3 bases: TGTGCCAGCAGCGACAGGGCGAACACCGGGGAGCTGTTTTTT. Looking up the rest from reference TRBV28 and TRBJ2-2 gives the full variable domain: DVKVTQSSRYLVKRTGEKVFLECVQDMDHENMFWYRQDPGLGLRLIYFSYDVKMKEKGDIPEGYSVSREKKERFSLILESASTNQTSMYLCASSDRANTGELFFGEGSRLTVL.

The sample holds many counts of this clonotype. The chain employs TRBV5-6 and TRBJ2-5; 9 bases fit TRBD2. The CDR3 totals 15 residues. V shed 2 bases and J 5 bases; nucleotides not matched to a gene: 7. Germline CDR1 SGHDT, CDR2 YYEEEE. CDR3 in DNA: TGTGCCAGCAGCTTAACAGGACTAGCGACTGAGACCCAGTACTTC. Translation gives CASSLTGLATETQYF.

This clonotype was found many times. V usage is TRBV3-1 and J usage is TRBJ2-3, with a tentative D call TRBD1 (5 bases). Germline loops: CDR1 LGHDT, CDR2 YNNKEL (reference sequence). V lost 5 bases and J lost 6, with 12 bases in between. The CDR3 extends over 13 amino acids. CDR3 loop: CASSKGPHDTQYF. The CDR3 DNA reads TGTGCCAGCAGCAAGGGGCCCCATGATACGCAGTATTTT.

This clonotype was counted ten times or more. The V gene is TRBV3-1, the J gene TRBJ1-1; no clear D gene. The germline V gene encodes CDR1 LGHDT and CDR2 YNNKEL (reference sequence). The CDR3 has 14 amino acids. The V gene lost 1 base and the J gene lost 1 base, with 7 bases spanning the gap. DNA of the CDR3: TGTGCCAGCAGCCAAGTCCCGGGGAACACTGAAGCTTTCTTT. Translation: CASSQVPGNTEAFF.

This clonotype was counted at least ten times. CDR3 DNA: TGCGCCAGCAGCCACCCGGGAGAGGGCAGCTCTGGAAACACCATATATTTT. As protein: CASSHPGEGSSGNTIYF. V and J are TRBV4-1 and TRBJ1-3; D gene ambiguous. This CDR3 comprises 17 residues. Germline values: CDR1 MGHRA, CDR2 YSYEKL. Trimming cost V 3 bases and J 0 bases, with 15 bases left between them.

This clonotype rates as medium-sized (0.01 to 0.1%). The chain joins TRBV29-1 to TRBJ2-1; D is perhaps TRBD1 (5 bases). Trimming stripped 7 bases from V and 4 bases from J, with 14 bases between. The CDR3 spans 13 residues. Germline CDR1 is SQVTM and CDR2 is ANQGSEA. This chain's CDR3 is CSGEDKEYNEQFF. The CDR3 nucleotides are TGCAGCGGAGAGGACAAGGAATACAATGAGCAGTTCTTC.

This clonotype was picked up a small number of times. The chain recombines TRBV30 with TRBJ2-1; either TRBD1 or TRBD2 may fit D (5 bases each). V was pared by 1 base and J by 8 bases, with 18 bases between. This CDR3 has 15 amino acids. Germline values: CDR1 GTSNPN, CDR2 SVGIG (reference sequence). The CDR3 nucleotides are TGTGCCTGGAGTGAGATCGGGACCCATGGGGATGAGCAGTTCTTC. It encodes CAWSEIGTHGDEQFF.

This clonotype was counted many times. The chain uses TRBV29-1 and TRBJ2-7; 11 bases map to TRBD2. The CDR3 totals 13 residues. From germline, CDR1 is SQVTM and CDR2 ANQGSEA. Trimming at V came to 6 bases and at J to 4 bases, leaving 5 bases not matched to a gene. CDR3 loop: CSVSGTSGYEQYF. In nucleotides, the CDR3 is TGCAGCGTCTCCGGGACTAGCGGATACGAGCAGTACTTC.

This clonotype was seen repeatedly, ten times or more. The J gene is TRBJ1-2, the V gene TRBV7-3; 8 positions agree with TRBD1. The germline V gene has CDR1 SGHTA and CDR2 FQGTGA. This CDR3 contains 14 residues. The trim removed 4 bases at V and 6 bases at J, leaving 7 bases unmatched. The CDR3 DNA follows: TGTGCCAGCAGCTCTACCCGGACAGGGCATGGCTACACCTTC. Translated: CASSSTRTGHGYTF.

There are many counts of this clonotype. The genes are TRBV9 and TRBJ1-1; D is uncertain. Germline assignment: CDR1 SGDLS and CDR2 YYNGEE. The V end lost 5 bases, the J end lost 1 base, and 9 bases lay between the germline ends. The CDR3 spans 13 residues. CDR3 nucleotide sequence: TGTGCCAGCAGAGGCCCCTCGAACACTGAAGCTTTCTTT. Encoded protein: CASRGPSNTEAFF.

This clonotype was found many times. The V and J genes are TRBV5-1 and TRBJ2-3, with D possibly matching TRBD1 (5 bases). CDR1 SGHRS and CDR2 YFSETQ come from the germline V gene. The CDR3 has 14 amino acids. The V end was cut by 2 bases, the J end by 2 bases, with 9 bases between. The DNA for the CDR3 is TGCGCCAGCAGCTTAGGGGTACTCACAGATACGCAGTATTTT. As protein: CASSLGVLTDTQYF.